This TCR beta chain was sequenced for a study of shared clonotypes between healthy human individuals (dated by TCRdb to the early 2020s). Study-level background: The cohort comprised two women and three men aged 18 to 49 years. Per donor, three plates each were used for CD4 naive and CD4 memory, two for CD8 naive, and one for CD8 memory. To estimate repertoire size and how much clonotypes are shared between individuals, the study performed deep sequencing of blood TCR repertoires from a few healthy adults. To increase sequencing depth and limit assay-specific biases, TCR repertoire library preparation and sequencing were carried out by different laboratories using diverse techniques. Between about 0.85 and 9.5 billion PBMCs per donor were obtained by leukapheresis.

What the research found in general, with its limitations: Estimated clonotype richness was generally larger for naive than for memory subsets. Around 5.4% of naive CD4, more than 3% of naive CD8, roughly 2.4% of memory CD4, and 0.35% to 0.4% of memory CD8 clonotypes were shared across several donors. Compared with non-shared clonotypes, the clonotypes found in all four sorted-subset donors had higher generation probabilities. Because the study included only a small number of donors, the genetic and exposure-history diversity represented was limited. Even with the large sequencing depth, rarefaction of the sorted-subset datasets indicated that sequencing was incomplete. Sampling was limited to blood, and TCR repertoires in tissue likely differ from TCR repertoires in blood. Pairwise subsampling indicated that sequencing depth was expected to affect the degree of clonotype sharing among donors.

Measured from the cysteine to the phenylalanine, the CDR3 is 16 residues long. Of all the DNA, just the CDR3 is kept, 48 bases in frame from base 1. CDR1 MGHRA and CDR2 YSYEKL were looked up in the germline V gene. The germline V and J ends show losses of 2 bases and 3 bases respectively, and no gene match explains 10 bases of the junction. For the CD8 naive samples, CD45RO-negative cells were positively selected for CCR7, yielding a CD45RA+CCR7+ population from which TemRA cells were excluded. The donors were healthy, HIV-negative adults with no recently reported acute infections or vaccinations. All donors were Caucasian adults living in Nashville, Tennessee, USA. Blood was collected by leukapheresis, and PBMCs were isolated by Ficoll-Histopaque density gradient centrifugation and then cryopreserved in liquid nitrogen vapor phase. Purity and quantity of every magnetically sorted T cell population were checked by analytical flow cytometry. From each sorted fraction, genomic DNA was isolated and quantified by UV absorbance on a Nanodrop 2000c.

In regard to this clone: This receptor's antigen is unknown. No base quality values were provided; no much bigger clone lies one nucleotide off.

Using the deep immunoSEQ assay, multiplex PCR amplified TCR CDR3 regions from genomic DNA. Extracted genomic DNA from each cell subset was distributed evenly across all wells of several immunoSEQ 96-well plates, and each plate was treated as a replicate. Each replicate PCR for sorted subsets received roughly 0.2 ug genomic DNA, equal to 28,000 or so T cell genomes. Purified libraries were measured with a Qubit 3.0 fluorometer, size-checked on a Bioanalyzer 2100, and measured again with the KAPA Library Quantification kit. A separate single-read 150-cycle Illumina NextSeq 550 flow cell was used to sequence each immunoSEQ 96-well plate. As for the authors' bioinformatics: The immunoSEQ output contained only junctional sequences without quality scores, so filtering could not match that applied to full-length reads. Sequences were annotated with PyIR, a Python wrapper for IgBLAST v1.9, and V/J genes and CDR3 were assigned using IMGT germline references. Any read was removed if the V/J assignment was weak (E-value above 1e-6), the CDR3 was missing, or the read contained stop codons, out-of-frame junctions, or ambiguous translated residues. V3J clonotypes were defined by identical inferred V gene, J gene, and CDR3 amino acid sequence. Percentage overlap between repertoires was computed as shared unique clonotypes divided by the size of the smaller repertoire. Repertoire richness was assessed with RTK rarefaction, the Chao1 estimator, and Recon v2.1 estimates of unobserved clonotypes. Generation probabilities for all TCRbeta clonotypes obtained by the gDNA method from a handful of donors were computed using OLGA. TCRdb's version of the immuneACCESS table is confined to in-frame rearrangements and falls short of the full clone set. An unresolved V gene accounts for under half of the shortfall where checked; the remainder is of unknown origin. Clone size and V and J calls were adopted from that table, with D and trimming inferred from the DNA. In this sample the table shows around 2,100,000 clones, about 95% of which occur a single time. The ten largest clones represent 1% to 1.5% of the sample.

The clonotype comes from a man aged 18 to 35 in good health. Recombination connected TRBV4-1 to TRBJ2-7, and 7 junctional nucleotides match TRBD1. The sequenced sample was naive CD8+ T cells sorted from blood. The sample's cell subset or site label is to be understood as: CD45RA+CCR7+. The CDR3 corresponds to CASSQPRTGQGYEQYF. The DNA reads TGCGCCAGCAGCCAACCTCGGACAGGACAAGGCTACGAGCAGTACTTC.